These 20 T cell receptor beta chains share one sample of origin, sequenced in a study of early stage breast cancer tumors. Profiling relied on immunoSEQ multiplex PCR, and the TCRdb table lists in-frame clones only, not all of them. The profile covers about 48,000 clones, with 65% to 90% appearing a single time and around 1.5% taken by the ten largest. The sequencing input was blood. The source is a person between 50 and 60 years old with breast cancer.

This CDR3 is CASAQGFYGYTF. The CDR3 DNA sequence: TGTGCCAGCGCACAGGGATTCTATGGCTACACCTTC. The V call is TRBV19, the J call TRBJ1-2, with a possible D match to TRBD1 (6 bases). Trimming shortened V by 9 bases and J by 4 bases, and 12 bases separated the two germline ends. Germline-derived CDR1 and CDR2 are LNHDA and SQIVND (reference sequence). The CDR3 consists of 12 residues.

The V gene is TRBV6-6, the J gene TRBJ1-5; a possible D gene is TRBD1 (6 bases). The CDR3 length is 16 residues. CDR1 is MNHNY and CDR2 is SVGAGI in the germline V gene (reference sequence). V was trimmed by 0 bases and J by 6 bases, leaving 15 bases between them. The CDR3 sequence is CASSYSDRLKSQPQHF. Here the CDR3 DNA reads TGTGCCAGCAGTTACTCGGACAGATTAAAAAGTCAGCCCCAGCATTTT.

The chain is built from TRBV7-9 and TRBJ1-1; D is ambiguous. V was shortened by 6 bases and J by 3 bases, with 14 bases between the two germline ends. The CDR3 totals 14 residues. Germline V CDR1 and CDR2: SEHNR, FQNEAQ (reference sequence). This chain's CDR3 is CASRGMPRDTEAFF. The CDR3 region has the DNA TGTGCCAGCAGAGGGATGCCTCGGGACACTGAAGCTTTCTTT.

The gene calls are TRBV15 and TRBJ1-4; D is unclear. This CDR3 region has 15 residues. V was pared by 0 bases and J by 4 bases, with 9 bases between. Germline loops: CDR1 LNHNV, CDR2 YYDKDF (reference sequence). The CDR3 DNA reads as TGTGCCACCAGCAGAGACAAACAGAGTAATGAAAAACTGTTTTTT. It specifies CATSRDKQSNEKLFF.

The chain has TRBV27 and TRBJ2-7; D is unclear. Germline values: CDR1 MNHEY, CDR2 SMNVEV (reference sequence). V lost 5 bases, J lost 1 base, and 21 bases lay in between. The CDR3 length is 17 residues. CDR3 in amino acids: CASSLRFGPVRSYEQYF. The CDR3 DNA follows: TGTGCCAGCAGTCTCCGTTTCGGGCCAGTAAGGTCCTACGAGCAGTACTTC.

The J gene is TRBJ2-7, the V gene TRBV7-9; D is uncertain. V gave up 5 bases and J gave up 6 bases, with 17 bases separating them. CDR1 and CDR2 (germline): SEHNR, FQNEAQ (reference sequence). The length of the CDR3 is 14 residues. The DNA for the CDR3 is TGTGCCAGCAGCCTCATTGCGGCCGGGTCCGAGCAGTACTTC. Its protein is CASSLIAAGSEQYF.

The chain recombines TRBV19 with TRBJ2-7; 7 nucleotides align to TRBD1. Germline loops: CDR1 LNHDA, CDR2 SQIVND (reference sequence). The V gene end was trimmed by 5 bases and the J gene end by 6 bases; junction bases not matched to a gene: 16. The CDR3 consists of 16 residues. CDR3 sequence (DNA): TGTGCCAGTAGTGGACTCGGGACAGCTGCGGTCCCCGAGCAGTACTTC. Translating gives CASSGLGTAAVPEQYF.

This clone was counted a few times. CDR3 protein: CASSQGQGAGNTIYF. The CDR3 DNA reads TGCGCCAGCAGCCAAGGACAGGGGGCTGGAAACACCATATATTTT. The J gene is TRBJ1-3, the V gene TRBV4-1; 9 bases line up with TRBD1. The CDR3 is 15 residues long. Germline lookup yields CDR1 MGHRA and CDR2 YSYEKL. V lost 1 base, J lost 2 bases, and 0 bases stayed unmatched.

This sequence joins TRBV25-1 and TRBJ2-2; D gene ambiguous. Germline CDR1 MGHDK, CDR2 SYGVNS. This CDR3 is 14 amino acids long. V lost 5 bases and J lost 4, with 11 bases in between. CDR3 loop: CASSLRGPTGELFF. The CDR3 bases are TGTGCCAGCAGTCTCCGAGGCCCCACCGGGGAGCTGTTTTTT.

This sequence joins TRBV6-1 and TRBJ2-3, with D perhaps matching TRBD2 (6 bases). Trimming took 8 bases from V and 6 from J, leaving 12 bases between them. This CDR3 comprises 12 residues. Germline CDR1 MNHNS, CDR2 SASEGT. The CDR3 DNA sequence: TGTGCCAGCGGCCCCCGGGGGGATACGCAGTATTTT. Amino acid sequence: CASGPRGDTQYF.

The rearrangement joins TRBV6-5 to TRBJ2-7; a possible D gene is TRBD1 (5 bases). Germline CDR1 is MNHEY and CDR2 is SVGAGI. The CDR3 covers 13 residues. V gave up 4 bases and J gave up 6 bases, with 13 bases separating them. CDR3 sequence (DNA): TGTGCCAGCAGTTTCAGGGTCGGCGTCGAGCAGTACTTC. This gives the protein CASSFRVGVEQYF.

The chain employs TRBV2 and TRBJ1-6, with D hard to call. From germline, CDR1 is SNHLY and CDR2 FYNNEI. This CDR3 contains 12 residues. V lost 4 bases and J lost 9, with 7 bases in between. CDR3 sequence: CASSARFSPLHF. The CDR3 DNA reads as TGTGCCAGCAGTGCGCGGTTTTCACCCCTCCACTTT.

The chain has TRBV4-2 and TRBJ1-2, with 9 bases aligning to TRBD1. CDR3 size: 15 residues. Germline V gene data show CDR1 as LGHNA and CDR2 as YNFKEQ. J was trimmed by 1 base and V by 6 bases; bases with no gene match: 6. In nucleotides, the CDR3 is TGTGCCAGCAGGGACAGGGGAAGCCATAACTATGGCTACACCTTC. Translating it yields CASRDRGSHNYGYTF.

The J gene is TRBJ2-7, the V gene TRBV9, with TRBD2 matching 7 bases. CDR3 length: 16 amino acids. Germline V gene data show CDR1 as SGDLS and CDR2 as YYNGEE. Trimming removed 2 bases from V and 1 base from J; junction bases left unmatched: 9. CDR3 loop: CASSVGGTVQSYEQYF. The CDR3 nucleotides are TGTGCCAGCAGCGTGGGAGGGACGGTTCAATCCTACGAGCAGTACTTC.

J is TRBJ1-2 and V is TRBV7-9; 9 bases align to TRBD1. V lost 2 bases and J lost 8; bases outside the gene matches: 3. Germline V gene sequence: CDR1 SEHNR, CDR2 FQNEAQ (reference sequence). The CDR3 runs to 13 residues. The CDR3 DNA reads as TGTGCCAGCAGCTTAACAGGGGGCGGGGGCTACACCTTC. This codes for CASSLTGGGGYTF.

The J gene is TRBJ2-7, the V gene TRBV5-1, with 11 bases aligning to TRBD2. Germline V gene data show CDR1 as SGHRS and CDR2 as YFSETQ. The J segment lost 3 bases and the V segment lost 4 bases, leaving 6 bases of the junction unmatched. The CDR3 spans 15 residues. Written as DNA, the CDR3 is TGCGCCAGCAGCCGCGGGGGACTAGCGGACTACGAGCAGTACTTC. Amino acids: CASSRGGLADYEQYF.

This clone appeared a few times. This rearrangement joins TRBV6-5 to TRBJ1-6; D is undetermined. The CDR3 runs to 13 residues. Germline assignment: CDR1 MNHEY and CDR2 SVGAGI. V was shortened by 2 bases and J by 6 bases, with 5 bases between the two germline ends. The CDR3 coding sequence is TGTGCCAGCAGTTACATGGTTAATTCACCCCTCCACTTT. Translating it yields CASSYMVNSPLHF.

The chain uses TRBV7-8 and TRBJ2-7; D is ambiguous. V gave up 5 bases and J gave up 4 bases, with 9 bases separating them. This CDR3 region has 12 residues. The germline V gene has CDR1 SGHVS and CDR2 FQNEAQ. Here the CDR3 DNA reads TGTGCCAGCAGCGGGGTGGGTTACGAGCAGTACTTC. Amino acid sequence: CASSGVGYEQYF.

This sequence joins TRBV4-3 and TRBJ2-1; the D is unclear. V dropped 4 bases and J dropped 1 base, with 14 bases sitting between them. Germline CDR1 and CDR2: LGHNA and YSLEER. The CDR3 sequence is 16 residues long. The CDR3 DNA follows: TGCGCCAGCAGCCTACGTTCAGTTTTATCCTACAATGAGCAGTTCTTC. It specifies CASSLRSVLSYNEQFF.

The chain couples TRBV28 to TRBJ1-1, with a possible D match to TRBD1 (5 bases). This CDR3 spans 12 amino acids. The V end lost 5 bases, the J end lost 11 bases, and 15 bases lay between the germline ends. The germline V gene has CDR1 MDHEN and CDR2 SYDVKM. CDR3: CASSPPGRGAFF. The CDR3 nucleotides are TGTGCCAGCAGTCCCCCGGGGAGGGGTGCTTTCTTT.